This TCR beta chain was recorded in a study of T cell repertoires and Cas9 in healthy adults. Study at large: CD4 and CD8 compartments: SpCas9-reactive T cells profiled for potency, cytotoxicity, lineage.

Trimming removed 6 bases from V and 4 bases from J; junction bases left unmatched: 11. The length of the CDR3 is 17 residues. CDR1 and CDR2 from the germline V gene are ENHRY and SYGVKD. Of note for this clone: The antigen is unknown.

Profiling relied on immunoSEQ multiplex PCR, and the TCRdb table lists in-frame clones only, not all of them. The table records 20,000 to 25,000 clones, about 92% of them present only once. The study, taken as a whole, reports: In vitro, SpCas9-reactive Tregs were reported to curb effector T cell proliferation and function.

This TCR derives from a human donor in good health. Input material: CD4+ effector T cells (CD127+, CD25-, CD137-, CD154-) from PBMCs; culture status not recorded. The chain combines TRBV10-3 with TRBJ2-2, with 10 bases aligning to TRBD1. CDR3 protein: CAISRVVRQGATGELFF. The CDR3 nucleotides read TGTGCCATCAGCCGGGTTGTTCGACAGGGGGCCACCGGGGAGCTGTTTTTT.